The text below deals with one T cell receptor beta chain. V was clipped by 3 bases and J by 3 bases; unmatched bases: 21. The CDR3 sequence is 20 residues long. In germline, CDR1 is KGHSH, CDR2 LQKENI. TCRdb's copy holds only in-frame clones and misses some; the assay was immunoSEQ multiplex PCR. The sample has about 440,000 clones, nearly 90% seen once. The cohort comprised adults aged about 18 to 89 years residing in approximately 25 US areas. The data were taken from a study of blood T cell repertoires in COVID-19. The chain combines TRBV18 with TRBJ1-2, with 8 positions matching TRBD1. Input material: PBMCs or T cells enriched from blood (not recorded which). The clonotype was recovered from a woman younger than 35 with acute COVID-19. CDR3 DNA: TGTGCCAGCTCACCCGCAACTCTAACTGTCTTTACGGGACAGGACTATGGCTACACCTTC. Protein: CASSPATLTVFTGQDYGYTF.